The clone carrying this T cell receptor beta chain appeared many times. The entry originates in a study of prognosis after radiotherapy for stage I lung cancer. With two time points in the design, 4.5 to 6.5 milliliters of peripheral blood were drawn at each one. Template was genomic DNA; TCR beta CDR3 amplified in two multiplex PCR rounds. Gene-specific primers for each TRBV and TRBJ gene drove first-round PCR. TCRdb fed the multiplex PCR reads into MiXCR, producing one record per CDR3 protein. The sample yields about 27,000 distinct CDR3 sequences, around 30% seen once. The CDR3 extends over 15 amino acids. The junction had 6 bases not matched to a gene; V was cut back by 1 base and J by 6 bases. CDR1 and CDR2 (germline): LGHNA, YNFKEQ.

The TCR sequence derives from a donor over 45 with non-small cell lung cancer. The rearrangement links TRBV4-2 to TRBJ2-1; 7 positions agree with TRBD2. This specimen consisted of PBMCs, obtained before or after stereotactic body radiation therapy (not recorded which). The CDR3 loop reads CASSQVRDYLNEQFF. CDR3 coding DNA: TGTGCCAGCAGCCAAGTCCGGGACTACCTCAATGAGCAGTTCTTC.